This T cell receptor beta chain derives from a study of cytomegalovirus exposure and HLA in healthy donors. The length of the CDR3 is 21 residues. This clone was seen more than once but under ten times. Its antigen is not known. The PCR employed 60 Vbeta primers together with 13 Jbeta primers. Generated by immunoSEQ multiplex PCR, the TCRdb table keeps only in-frame clones and is missing some. The repertoire includes roughly 150,000 clones, roughly 70% of them detected once, and 8% to 13% sits in the top ten. The study, taken as a whole, reports: HLA-A and HLA-B allele assignments for most subjects were reportedly predicted accurately using TCR beta sequences. A link between a missense DCLRE1C variant and TCR beta V- and J-gene trimming emerged from a later analysis. A list of approximately 160 TCR beta chains associated with cytomegalovirus was given.

The TCR comes from a man in his thirties or forties in good health and CMV-seropositive. This chain uses TRBV21-1 with TRBJ2-5; the table's D call of TRBD2 was not tested on the DNA. TRBV21-1 counts as a pseudogene. The sample was PBMCs. CDR3 DNA: TGTGCCAGCAGCACGTGTGCGCCGGGACTAGCGGGAGGGCCGGATCAAGAGACCCAGTACTTC. Translation gives CASSTCAPGLAGGPDQETQYF.